The 30 T cell receptor beta chains below all came from one sample that was sequenced in a study of blood T cell repertoires in COVID-19 (TCRdb year 2020). The library came from the immunoSEQ multiplex PCR assay. In its TCRdb copy, this immuneACCESS table keeps in-frame sequences only and misses some clones. Where compared with another copy, unresolved V genes explain less than half of these, and the others have no known cause. Recorded for this sample are more than 75,000 clones; around 90% of them occurred a single time. Clones ranked in the top ten supply roughly 8.5% of the sample. Sequencing was performed on peripheral blood. The receptors originated from a man aged 25 to 45 with acute or convalescent COVID-19.

The chain joins TRBV29-1 to TRBJ2-5; 8 bases are shared with TRBD1. Germline assignment: CDR1 SQVTM and CDR2 ANQGSEA. J gave up 4 bases and V 7 bases, and 5 bases lay outside the gene matches. The CDR3 contains 12 residues. This CDR3 is CSAGTGRETQYF. The CDR3 nucleotides read TGCAGCGCCGGGACAGGTCGAGAGACCCAGTACTTC.

This clone was seen a handful of times. V and J are TRBV12-3 or TRBV12-4 and TRBJ1-2; possible D gene TRBD1, 6 bases. Trimming shortened V by 5 bases and J by 7 bases, and 11 bases separated the two germline ends. CDR3 length: 12 amino acids. The CDR3 spells CASSVQGRGYTF. The CDR3 nucleotides read TGTGCCAGCAGTGTACAGGGACGTGGCTACACCTTC.

V usage is TRBV7-3 and J usage is TRBJ2-7; 11 nucleotides match TRBD1. Germline V lookup: CDR1 SGHTA, CDR2 FQGTGA. The CDR3 length is 17 residues. V lost 5 bases and J lost 0; bases outside the gene matches: 9. The CDR3 DNA reads TGTGCCAGCAGCCTAGGGACAGGGGGACTACTCTCCTACGAGCAGTACTTC. As protein: CASSLGTGGLLSYEQYF.

V and J are TRBV6-6 and TRBJ1-1; D may be TRBD1 (5 bases). V dropped 6 bases and J dropped 2 bases, with 10 bases sitting between them. CDR3 length: 13 amino acids. Germline CDR1 reads MNHNY; CDR2 reads SVGAGI (reference sequence). CDR3 amino acids: CASSTTENTEAFF. For the CDR3, the DNA is TGTGCCAGCAGCACGACAGAAAACACTGAAGCTTTCTTT.

This clone was counted once. The genes are TRBV28 and TRBJ2-4, with D unresolved. The V and J ends lost 5 bases and 0 bases respectively, with 5 bases between them. The CDR3 spans 13 residues. Germline CDR1 reads MDHEN; CDR2 reads SYDVKM. The CDR3 DNA sequence: TGTGCCAGCAGTAATCTAGCCAAAAACATTCAGTACTTC. It codes for CASSNLAKNIQYF.

This rearrangement joins TRBV11-2 to TRBJ1-3; D remains ambiguous. The germline V gene has CDR1 SGHAT and CDR2 FQNNGV. Trimming cost V 6 bases and J 0 bases, with 9 bases left between them. The CDR3 contains 14 residues. The CDR3 protein is CASSIGTSGNTIYF. DNA for the CDR3: TGTGCCAGCAGTATTGGCACCTCTGGAAACACCATATATTTT.

The chain is built from TRBV5-4 and TRBJ2-7; 8 nucleotides match TRBD2. J gave up 4 bases and V 1 base, and 7 bases lay outside the gene matches. The CDR3 spans 15 residues. Germline V gene sequence: CDR1 SGHNT, CDR2 YYREEE (reference sequence). CDR3 DNA sequence: TGTGCCAGCAGCTTGCAAGCGGGAGATGCATACGAGCAGTACTTC. This translates into CASSLQAGDAYEQYF.

A remark on this clone: This sample also contains other DNA sequences that code for the same CDR3. The rearrangement uses TRBV11-2 and TRBJ1-5; D perhaps matches TRBD1 (5 bases). Trimming took off 5 bases at V and 4 bases at J, with 12 bases between the two ends. The CDR3 extends over 14 amino acids. The germline V gene encodes CDR1 SGHAT and CDR2 FQNNGV. The CDR3 here is CASSLVGGNQPQHF. CDR3 nucleotide sequence: TGTGCCAGCAGCCTGGTGGGGGGGAATCAGCCCCAGCATTTT.

This rearrangement joins TRBV7-6 to TRBJ2-2, with D maybe TRBD2 (6 bases). The CDR3 is 15 residues long. V was pared by 6 bases and J by 5 bases, with 16 bases between. Germline V gene data show CDR1 as SGHVS and CDR2 as FNYEAQ. CDR3 protein: CASSPYGRETGELFF. In DNA, the CDR3 is TGTGCCAGCAGTCCGTACGGGAGAGAGACCGGGGAGCTGTTTTTT.

CDR3 sequence: CASSQDRVGTDTQYF. The CDR3 DNA is TGCGCCAGCAGTCAAGACAGGGTCGGCACAGATACGCAGTATTTT. The V gene is TRBV10-1, the J gene TRBJ2-3, with 7 positions matching TRBD1. Germline lookup yields CDR1 WNHNN and CDR2 SYGVQD (reference sequence). V was clipped by 5 bases and J by 1 base; unmatched bases: 6. CDR3 size: 15 residues.

The V gene is TRBV5-4, the J gene TRBJ1-1; D unresolved. This CDR3 contains 13 residues. V lost 2 bases, J lost 0 bases, and 5 bases lay in between. From germline, CDR1 is SGHNT and CDR2 YYREEE (reference sequence). The CDR3 loop reads CASSLDMNTEAFF. The CDR3 bases are TGTGCCAGCAGCTTAGACATGAACACTGAAGCTTTCTTT.

This clone was found once. The rearrangement joins TRBV7-6 to TRBJ2-1; TRBD2 matches at 11 bases. Germline V gene sequence: CDR1 SGHVS, CDR2 FNYEAQ. V trimming: 4 bases; J trimming: 5 bases; junction bases outside the gene matches: 7. The CDR3 sequence is 16 residues long. The CDR3 is CASSSRTSGPNNEQFF. CDR3 in DNA: TGTGCCAGCAGCTCGAGGACTAGCGGGCCCAACAATGAGCAGTTCTTC.

The chain couples TRBV28 to TRBJ2-7; 7 bases are shared with TRBD1. Germline CDR1 and CDR2: MDHEN and SYDVKM. This CDR3 has 13 residues. V shed 8 bases and J 9 bases; nucleotides not matched to a gene: 13. CDR3 in amino acids: CASAYRGARGQYF. For the CDR3, the DNA is TGTGCCAGCGCATACAGGGGCGCGCGTGGGCAGTACTTC.

This chain links TRBV18 with TRBJ1-1, with D unclear. The CDR3 sequence is 13 residues long. V lost 3 bases and J lost 6, with 11 bases in between. From germline, CDR1 is KGHSH and CDR2 LQKENI. The CDR3 sequence: CASSPPSISEAFF. The CDR3 DNA follows: TGTGCCAGCTCACCTCCTTCTATTTCTGAAGCTTTCTTT.

In its sample, this clone was seen once. This chain joins TRBV28 and TRBJ1-6; D gene unclear. Between the trimmed V and J ends, which lost 7 bases and 6 bases, there was a span of 16 bases. The length of the CDR3 is 15 residues. Germline CDR1 reads MDHEN; CDR2 reads SYDVKM. The CDR3 loop is CASIPFRTLNSPLHF. As DNA, the CDR3 is TGTGCCAGCATCCCGTTCCGGACTCTTAATTCACCCCTCCACTTT.

This rearrangement joins TRBV5-1 to TRBJ2-6; D perhaps matches TRBD1 (5 bases). Trimming shortened V by 0 bases and J by 2 bases, and 6 bases separated the two germline ends. Looked up from germline, CDR1 is SGHRS and CDR2 is YFSETQ. There are 15 residues in the CDR3. The DNA of the CDR3 is TGCGCCAGCAGCTTGGAGGGGCCTGGGGCCAACGTCCTGACTTTC. Residues: CASSLEGPGANVLTF.

The chain combines TRBV11-3 with TRBJ2-2, with D maybe TRBD1 (5 bases). The CDR3 runs to 14 residues. Germline V gene sequence: CDR1 SGHNT, CDR2 YENEEA. V lost 0 bases, J lost 4 bases, and 6 bases lay in between. CDR3 region: CASSLDRATGELFF. In DNA, the CDR3 is TGTGCCAGCAGCTTAGACAGGGCCACCGGGGAGCTGTTTTTT.

The chain uses TRBV11-2 and TRBJ1-1; D unresolved. Trimming removed 4 bases from V and 1 base from J, with 7 bases in between. The CDR3 loop spans 13 amino acids. CDR1 SGHAT and CDR2 FQNNGV come from the germline V gene. The CDR3 DNA sequence: TGTGCCAGCAGCTCACAAAGGAACACTGAAGCTTTCTTT. It is translated as CASSSQRNTEAFF.

V and J are TRBV28 and TRBJ1-1; 10 nucleotides line up with TRBD1. This CDR3 is 13 amino acids long. Per germline, CDR1 MDHEN and CDR2 SYDVKM. Trimming removed 6 bases from V and 5 bases from J; junction bases left unmatched: 3. The CDR3 sequence: CASRRQGATEAFF. The CDR3 DNA sequence: TGTGCCAGCAGGCGACAGGGGGCGACTGAAGCTTTCTTT.

The CDR3 DNA reads as TGTGCCAGCATCCGGGGACAGACAGTATCCTACGAGCAGTACTTC. Protein product: CASIRGQTVSYEQYF. This chain uses TRBV2 with TRBJ2-7; 7 bases match TRBD1. Trimming took 7 bases from V and 1 from J; bases not matched to a gene: 10. Germline V gene lookup returns CDR1 SNHLY and CDR2 FYNNEI. The CDR3 consists of 15 residues.

The V call is TRBV4-3, the J call TRBJ2-2, with 8 bases identical to TRBD2. The CDR3 sequence is 16 residues long. V lost 3 bases, J lost 3 bases, and 6 bases stayed unmatched. Germline CDR1 is LGHNA and CDR2 is YSLEER. Here the CDR3 DNA reads TGCGCCAGCAGCCAGTTCTACGGGGGGGACACCGGGGAGCTGTTTTTT. Translating gives CASSQFYGGDTGELFF.

This rearrangement joins TRBV2 to TRBJ2-3; D not certain. With 3 bases removed from V and 6 bases from J, the gap between germline ends came to 10 bases. Germline values: CDR1 SNHLY, CDR2 FYNNEI. The CDR3 totals 13 residues. The CDR3 loop reads CASSDGVGDTQYF. CDR3 DNA sequence: TGTGCCAGCAGTGACGGAGTAGGTGATACGCAGTATTTT.

V usage is TRBV11-2 and J usage is TRBJ2-7; no definite D call. Germline V gene lookup returns CDR1 SGHAT and CDR2 FQNNGV. The CDR3 runs 12 residues. The V end was cut by 5 bases, the J end by 3 bases, with 8 bases between. DNA of the CDR3: TGTGCCAGCAGCCGTTCAGACTACGAGCAGTACTTC. This gives the protein CASSRSDYEQYF.

The V call is TRBV4-3, the J call TRBJ2-7; D possibly corresponds to TRBD2 (6 bases). This CDR3 spans 14 amino acids. Between the trimmed V and J ends, which lost 0 bases and 6 bases, there was a span of 12 bases. CDR1 and CDR2 (germline): LGHNA, YSLEER. CDR3: CASSQDLGGREQYF. The CDR3 bases are TGCGCCAGCAGCCAAGATTTGGGGGGTCGCGAGCAGTACTTC.

This clone came up many times. The rearrangement joins TRBV14 to TRBJ2-1; D possibly corresponds to TRBD2 (5 bases). CDR3 size: 15 residues. Germline loops: CDR1 SGHDN, CDR2 FVKESK. The germline V and J ends were trimmed by 0 bases and 4 bases, with 10 bases remaining between them. CDR3 amino acids: CASSQDWTLYNEQFF. The CDR3 coding sequence is TGTGCCAGCAGCCAAGACTGGACTCTTTACAATGAGCAGTTCTTC.

A single count supports this clone. In DNA, the CDR3 is TGCAGCGTGGGGGACAGTTCTAACTATGGCTACACCTTC. Protein sequence: CSVGDSSNYGYTF. The chain carries TRBV29-1 and TRBJ1-2, with 7 nucleotides matching TRBD1. V was clipped by 6 bases and J by 0 bases; unmatched bases: 4. Germline V gene lookup returns CDR1 SQVTM and CDR2 ANQGSEA. CDR3 length: 13 amino acids.

The chain is built from TRBV5-1 and TRBJ2-1; D might be TRBD2 (7 bases). CDR1 and CDR2 from the germline V gene are SGHRS and YFSETQ. This CDR3 has 14 amino acids. The V end was cut by 4 bases, the J end by 3 bases, with 11 bases between. The CDR3, as DNA: TGCGCCAGCAGCGGGGGGGACATCTACAATGAGCAGTTCTTC. Encoded protein: CASSGGDIYNEQFF.

The rearrangement uses TRBV7-6 and TRBJ2-5, with D uncertain. Deletions cut 3 bases from V and 3 bases from J, with 11 bases between. Germline CDR1 is SGHVS and CDR2 is FNYEAQ. The CDR3 runs 14 residues. CDR3 sequence (DNA): TGTGCCAGCAGCTTTGGCGGTCCTAAAGAGACCCAGTACTTC. Translated, it gives CASSFGGPKETQYF.

This chain connects TRBV24-1 to TRBJ2-2; 7 positions agree with TRBD1. CDR3 length: 16 amino acids. V was pared by 4 bases and J by 0 bases, with 4 bases of the junction left unmatched. CDR1 and CDR2 (germline): KGHDR, SFDVKD. The CDR3 DNA sequence: TGTGCCACCAGTGACCTACAGGGGACGAACACCGGGGAGCTGTTTTTT. Translated: CATSDLQGTNTGELFF.

The chain joins TRBV4-3 to TRBJ2-2, with 8 bases matching TRBD2. The V gene end was trimmed by 0 bases and the J gene end by 4 bases; junction bases not matched to a gene: 7. This CDR3 spans 17 amino acids. In germline, CDR1 is LGHNA, CDR2 YSLEER. CDR3 coding DNA: TGCGCCAGCAGCCAAGATTGGCGGGAGGCCCGCACCGGGGAGCTGTTTTTT. Protein sequence: CASSQDWREARTGELFF.